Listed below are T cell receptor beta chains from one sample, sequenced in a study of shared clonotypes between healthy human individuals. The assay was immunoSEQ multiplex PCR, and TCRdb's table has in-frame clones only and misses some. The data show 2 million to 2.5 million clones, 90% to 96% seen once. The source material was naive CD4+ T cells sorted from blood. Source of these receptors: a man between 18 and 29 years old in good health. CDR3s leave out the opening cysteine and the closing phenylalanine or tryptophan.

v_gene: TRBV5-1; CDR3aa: ASNGLAGSYNEQF
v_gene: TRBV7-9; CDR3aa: ASSLIGPLGTEAF
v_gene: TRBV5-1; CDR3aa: ASSLDLGGDYNEQF
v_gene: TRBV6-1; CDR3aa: ASSGIDRGLYYGYT
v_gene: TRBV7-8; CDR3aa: ASGKNRLSTDTQY
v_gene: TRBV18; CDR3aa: ASSPPAITGNEQF
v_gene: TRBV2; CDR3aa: ASSEEQGATDTQY
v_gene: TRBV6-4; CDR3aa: ASSPTSGGTGELF
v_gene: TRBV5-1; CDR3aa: ASSRTGAITEAF
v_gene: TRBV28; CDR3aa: ASFLLGAQTSGENEQF
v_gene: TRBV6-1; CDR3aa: ASSEFTASYEQY
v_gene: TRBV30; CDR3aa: AWNGNSGRYEQY
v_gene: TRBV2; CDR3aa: ASSSRGLEQF
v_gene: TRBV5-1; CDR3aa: ASSFSTGTLETQY
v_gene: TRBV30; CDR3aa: AWSVGVEKPQH
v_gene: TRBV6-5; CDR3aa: ACGTVPYEQY
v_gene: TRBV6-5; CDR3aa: ASSYSAVNYGYT
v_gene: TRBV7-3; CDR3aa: ASSLNGQNTGELF
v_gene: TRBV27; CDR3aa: ASSSYRLTVPSDTQY
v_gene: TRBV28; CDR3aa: ASNMGGRYEQY
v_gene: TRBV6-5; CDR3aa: ASSYVWETEAF
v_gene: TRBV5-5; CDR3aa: ASSSGPGQNIYGYT
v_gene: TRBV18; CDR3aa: ASARGTTGLEQY